These T cell receptor beta chains were read from a single sample in a study of T-cell memory formation after mild COVID-19. TCRdb re-analysed the 5' RACE reads in MiXCR, keeping a single row per CDR3 protein. The sample contains approximately 440,000 distinct CDR3 sequences, about 19% of which appear only once. The source material was PBMCs or a T cell subset sorted from them (not recorded which). The source of these receptors is an adult woman who had mild COVID-19 (a few samples of this study predate the infection). Cell type and time point are not known. The CDR3 runs from the conserved cysteine through the conserved F or W. D genes are given only for firm matches. Part of the rows lack a size; the others show once, few, many or a class for expanded clones.

v_call	cdr3_length	clone_size	d_call	j_call	cdr3_nt	cdr3_aa
TRBV7-2	16	NA	NA	TRBJ1-3	TGTGCCAGCAGCTTAGAGCCCCGGACCCGGTGGGACACCATATATTTT	CASSLEPRTRWDTIYF
TRBV4-1	12	NA	NA	TRBJ2-1	TGCGCCAGCAGCCAAGTGGGGTTACGGCAGTTCTTC	CASSQVGLRQFF
TRBV7-2	18	few	TRBD2	TRBJ2-1	TGTGCCAGCAGCCCCCTGGGCGGGGGGGTTCACTCCTACAATGAGCAGTTCTTC	CASSPLGGGVHSYNEQFF
TRBV9	14	few	NA	TRBJ2-7	TGTGCCAGCAGCGTAAGGTCCAGCTCCTACGAGCAGTACTTC	CASSVRSSSYEQYF
TRBV13	13	NA	TRBD1	TRBJ2-5	TGTGCCAGCAGCCAAAGACAGGGAGAGACCCAGTACTTC	CASSQRQGETQYF
TRBV27	18	few	NA	TRBJ1-2	TGTGCCAGCAGTTTAGGGGCCCTAGGACACATCGGGAACTATGGCTACACCTTC	CASSLGALGHIGNYGYTF
TRBV9	16	NA	NA	TRBJ2-3	TGTGCCAGCAGCGTACAAGGGGTTACTAGCACAGATACGCAGTATTTT	CASSVQGVTSTDTQYF
TRBV19	15	NA	NA	TRBJ1-2	TGTGCCAGTCGACTTCAGGGAACCCTTAACTATGGCTACACCTTC	CASRLQGTLNYGYTF
TRBV30	15	NA	NA	TRBJ2-3	TGTGCCTGGAGTGAACAGGGGGGGAGCACAGATACGAAGTATTTT	CAWSEQGGSTDTKYF
TRBV20-1	13	NA	TRBD1	TRBJ1-2	TGCAGTGCTACCACGACAGGGGGATATGGCTACACCTTC	CSATTTGGYGYTF
TRBV5-1	14	few	NA	TRBJ2-1	TGCGCCAGCAGCTTCGCGGCCAGGGTCAATGAGCAGTTCTTC	CASSFAARVNEQFF
TRBV20-1	13	NA	TRBD2	TRBJ2-7	TGCAGTGCTAGAGCCCGGTGGGAGGGGGAGCAGTACTTC	CSARARWEGEQYF
TRBV6-2/TRBV6-3	18	few	TRBD2	TRBJ2-7	TGTGCCAGCAGTCCGCCCAAGGCCCTAGCGGGAGTTGCCTACGAGCAGTACTTC	CASSPPKALAGVAYEQYF